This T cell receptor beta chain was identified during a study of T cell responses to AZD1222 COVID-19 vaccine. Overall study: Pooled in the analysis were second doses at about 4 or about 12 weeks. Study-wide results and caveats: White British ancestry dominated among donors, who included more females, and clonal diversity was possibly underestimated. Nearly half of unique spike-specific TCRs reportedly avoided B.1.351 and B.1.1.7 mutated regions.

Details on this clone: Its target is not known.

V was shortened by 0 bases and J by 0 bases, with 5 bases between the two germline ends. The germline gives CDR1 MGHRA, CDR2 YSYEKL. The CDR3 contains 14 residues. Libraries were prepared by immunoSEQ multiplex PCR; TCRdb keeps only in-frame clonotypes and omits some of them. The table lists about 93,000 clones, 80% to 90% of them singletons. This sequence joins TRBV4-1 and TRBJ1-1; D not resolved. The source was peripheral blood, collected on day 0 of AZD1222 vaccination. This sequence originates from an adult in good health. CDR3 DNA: TGCGCCAGCAGCCAAGAAGTTATGAACACTGAAGCTTTCTTT. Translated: CASSQEVMNTEAFF.